This T cell receptor beta chain was profiled in a study of identical twins. The CDR3 runs 14 residues. From germline, CDR1 is WSHSY and CDR2 SAAADI. V was clipped by 9 bases and J by 7 bases; unmatched bases: 7. One entry per CDR3 protein, called by TCRdb with MiXCR from the 5' RACE reads. The data show about 240,000 distinct CDR3 sequences, more than 9.5% seen once. Another study also made use of these data, one on yellow fever vaccine responses in identical twins. As that report states: Twins showed a vaccine T cell response that reportedly seemed partly convergent, partly personalized.

The sequenced material came from memory (CD45RO+) T cells sorted from blood. The chain is built from TRBV10-2 and TRBJ2-1; 12 bases line up with TRBD1. The receptor comes from a woman between 18 and 29 years old in good health. CDR3 loop: CASTRGQGANEQFF. The CDR3 nucleotides read TGCGCCAGTACTAGGGGACAGGGGGCGAATGAGCAGTTCTTC.